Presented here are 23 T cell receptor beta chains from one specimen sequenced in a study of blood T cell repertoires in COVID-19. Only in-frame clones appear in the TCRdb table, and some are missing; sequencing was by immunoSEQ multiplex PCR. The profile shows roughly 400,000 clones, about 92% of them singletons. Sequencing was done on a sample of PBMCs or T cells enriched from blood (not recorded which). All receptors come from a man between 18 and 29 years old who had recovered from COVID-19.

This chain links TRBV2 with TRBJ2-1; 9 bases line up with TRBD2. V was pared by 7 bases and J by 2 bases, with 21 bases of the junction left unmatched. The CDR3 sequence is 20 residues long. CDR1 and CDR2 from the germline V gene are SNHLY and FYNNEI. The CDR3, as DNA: TGTGCCAGCATGCCAAGTGGCCTAGCGGGGAAACGCTCCCCCTACAATGAGCAGTTCTTC. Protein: CASMPSGLAGKRSPYNEQFF.

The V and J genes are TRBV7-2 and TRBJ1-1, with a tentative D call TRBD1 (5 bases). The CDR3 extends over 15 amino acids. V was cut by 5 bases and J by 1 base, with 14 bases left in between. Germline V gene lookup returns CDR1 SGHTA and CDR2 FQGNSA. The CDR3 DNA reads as TGTGCCAGCAGCCGGAGGGGCTCAGGGAACACTGAAGCTTTCTTT. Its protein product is CASSRRGSGNTEAFF.

CDR3 sequence: CASSLSHTEAFF. CDR3 coding DNA: TGTGCCAGCAGTCTCAGTCACACTGAAGCTTTCTTT. The chain joins TRBV12-3 or TRBV12-4 to TRBJ1-1; no definite D call. The CDR3 extends over 12 amino acids. Trimming cost V 5 bases and J 3 bases, with 7 bases left between them.

DNA of the CDR3: TGTGCCAGCAGCTTAGATCTCCGGGGAGAGCAGTTCTTC. It translates to CASSLDLRGEQFF. The rearrangement joins TRBV11-2 to TRBJ2-1, with D possibly TRBD2 on 5 matching bases. CDR3 length equals 13 residues. Looked up from germline, CDR1 is SGHAT and CDR2 is FQNNGV. Trimming stripped 0 bases from V and 10 bases from J, with 10 bases between.

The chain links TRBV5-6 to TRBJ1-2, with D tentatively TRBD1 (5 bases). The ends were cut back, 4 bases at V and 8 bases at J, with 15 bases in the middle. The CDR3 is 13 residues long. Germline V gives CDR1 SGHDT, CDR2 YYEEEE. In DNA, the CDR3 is TGTGCCAGCAGCCCCCTTGGGCGGGGCGGCTACACCTTC. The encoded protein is CASSPLGRGGYTF.

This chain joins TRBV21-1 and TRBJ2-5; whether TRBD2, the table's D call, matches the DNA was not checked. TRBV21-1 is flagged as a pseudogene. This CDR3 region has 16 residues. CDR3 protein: CASSVRGGLQGETQYF. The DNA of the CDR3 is TGTGCCAGCAGCGTGAGGGGGGGGCTACAAGGTGAGACCCAGTACTTC.

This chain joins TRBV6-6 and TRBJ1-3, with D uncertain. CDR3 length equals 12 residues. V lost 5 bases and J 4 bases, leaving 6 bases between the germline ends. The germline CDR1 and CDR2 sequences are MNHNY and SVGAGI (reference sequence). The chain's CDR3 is CASSTSGNTIYF. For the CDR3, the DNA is TGTGCCAGCAGTACTTCCGGAAACACCATATATTTT.

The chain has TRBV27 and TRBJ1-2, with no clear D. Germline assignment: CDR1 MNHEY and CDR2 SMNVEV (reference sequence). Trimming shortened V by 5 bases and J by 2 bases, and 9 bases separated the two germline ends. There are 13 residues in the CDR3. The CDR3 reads CASSVAVNYGYTF. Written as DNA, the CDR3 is TGTGCCAGCAGTGTGGCAGTAAACTATGGCTACACCTTC.

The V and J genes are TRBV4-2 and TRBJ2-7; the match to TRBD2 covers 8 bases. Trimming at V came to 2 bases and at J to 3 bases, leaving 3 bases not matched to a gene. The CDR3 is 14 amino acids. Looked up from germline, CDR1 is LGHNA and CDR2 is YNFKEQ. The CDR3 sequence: CASSQQAGDYEQYF. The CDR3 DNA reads TGTGCCAGCAGCCAACAAGCGGGAGACTACGAGCAGTACTTC.

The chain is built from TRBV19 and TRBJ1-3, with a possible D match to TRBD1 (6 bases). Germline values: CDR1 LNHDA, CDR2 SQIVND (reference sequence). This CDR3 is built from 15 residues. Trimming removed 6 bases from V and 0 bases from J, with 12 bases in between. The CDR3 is CASSRDTNSGNTIYF. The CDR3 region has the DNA TGTGCCAGTAGCAGGGACACCAACTCTGGAAACACCATATATTTT.

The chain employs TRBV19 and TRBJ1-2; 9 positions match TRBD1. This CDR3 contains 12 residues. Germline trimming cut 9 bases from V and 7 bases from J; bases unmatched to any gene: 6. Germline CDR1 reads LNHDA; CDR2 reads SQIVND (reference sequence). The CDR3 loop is CASGQGIVGYTF. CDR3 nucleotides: TGTGCCAGCGGACAGGGGATTGTTGGCTACACCTTC.

The CDR3 spells CASSEPPSGSATQYF. CDR3 nucleotides: TGTGCCAGCAGTGAACCCCCTAGCGGTTCAGCTACCCAGTACTTC. The chain joins TRBV2 to TRBJ2-5; TRBD2 matches 7 bases. V was pared by 2 bases and J by 8 bases, with 11 bases of the junction left unmatched. CDR3 length: 15 amino acids. Looked up from germline, CDR1 is SNHLY and CDR2 is FYNNEI.

The CDR3 reads CASTFGGTSEKLYEQYF. CDR3 coding DNA: TGCGCCAGCACCTTCGGCGGGACTAGCGAGAAACTCTACGAGCAGTACTTC. This chain uses TRBV10-1 with TRBJ2-7; 10 bases are shared with TRBD2. V lost 7 bases to trimming and J lost 3 bases; unmatched junction nucleotides: 15. This CDR3 contains 17 residues. Germline V gene sequence: CDR1 WNHNN, CDR2 SYGVQD (reference sequence).

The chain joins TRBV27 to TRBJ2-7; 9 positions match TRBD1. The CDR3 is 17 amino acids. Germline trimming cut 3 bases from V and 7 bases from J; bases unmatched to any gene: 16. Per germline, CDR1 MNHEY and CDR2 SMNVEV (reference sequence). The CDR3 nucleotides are TGTGCCAGCAGTTTCTACTTCGGTAGGGACAGGGTGGGTGAGCAGTACTTC. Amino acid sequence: CASSFYFGRDRVGEQYF.

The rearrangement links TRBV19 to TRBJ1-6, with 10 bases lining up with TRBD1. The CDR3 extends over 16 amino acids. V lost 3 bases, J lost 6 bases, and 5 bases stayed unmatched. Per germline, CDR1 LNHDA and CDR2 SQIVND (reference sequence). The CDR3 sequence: CASSIPDRGLNSPLHF. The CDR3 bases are TGTGCCAGTAGTATCCCTGACAGGGGGCTTAATTCACCCCTCCACTTT.

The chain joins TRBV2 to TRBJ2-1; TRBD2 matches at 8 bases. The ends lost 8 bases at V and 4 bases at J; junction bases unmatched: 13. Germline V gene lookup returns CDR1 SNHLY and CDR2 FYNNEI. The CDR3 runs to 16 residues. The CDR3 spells CASLGRSGSYYNEQFF. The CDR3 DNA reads TGTGCCAGCCTTGGGAGGAGCGGGAGTTATTACAATGAGCAGTTCTTC.

The CDR3 DNA sequence: TGTGCCAGTAGTAATGCTAAGGGACAGGGTCGCGATCATGAGCAGTTCTTC. Residues: CASSNAKGQGRDHEQFF. The chain employs TRBV19 and TRBJ2-1; 9 nucleotides agree with TRBD1. The CDR3 has 17 amino acids. The germline V gene has CDR1 LNHDA and CDR2 SQIVND (reference sequence). J gave up 8 bases and V 4 bases, and 15 bases lay outside the gene matches. Variable domain in full (rest from reference TRBV19 and TRBJ2-1): DGGITQSPKYLFRKEGQNVTLSCEQNLNHDAMYWYRQDPGQGLRLIYYSQIVNDFQKGDIAEGYSVSREKKESFPLTVTSAQKNPTAFYLCASSNAKGQGRDHEQFFGPGTRLTVL.

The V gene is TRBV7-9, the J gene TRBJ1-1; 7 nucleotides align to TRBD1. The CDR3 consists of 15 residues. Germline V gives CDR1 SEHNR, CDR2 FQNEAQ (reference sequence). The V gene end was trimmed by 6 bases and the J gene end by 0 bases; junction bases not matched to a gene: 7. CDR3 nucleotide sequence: TGTGCCAGCAGGGGACAGCGAGAGATGAACACTGAAGCTTTCTTT. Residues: CASRGQREMNTEAFF.

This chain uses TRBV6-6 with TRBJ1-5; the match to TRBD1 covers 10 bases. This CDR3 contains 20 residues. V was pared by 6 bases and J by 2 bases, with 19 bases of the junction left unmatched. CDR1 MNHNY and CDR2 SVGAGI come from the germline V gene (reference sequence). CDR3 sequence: CASSLPGGQGTSGGNQPQHF. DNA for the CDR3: TGTGCCAGCAGCCTCCCCGGGGGACAGGGGACCTCTGGGGGCAATCAGCCCCAGCATTTT.

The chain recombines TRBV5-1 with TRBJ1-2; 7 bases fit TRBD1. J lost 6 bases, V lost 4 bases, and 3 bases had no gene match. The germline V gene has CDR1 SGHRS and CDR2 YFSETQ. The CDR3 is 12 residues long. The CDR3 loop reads CASSTQGDGYTF. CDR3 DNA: TGCGCCAGCAGCACCCAGGGGGATGGCTACACCTTC.

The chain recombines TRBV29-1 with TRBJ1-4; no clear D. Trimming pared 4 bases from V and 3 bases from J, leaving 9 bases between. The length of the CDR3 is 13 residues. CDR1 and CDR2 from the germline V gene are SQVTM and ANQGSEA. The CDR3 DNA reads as TGCAGCGTTGTGGGCGGGCCTAATGAAAAACTGTTTTTT. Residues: CSVVGGPNEKLFF.

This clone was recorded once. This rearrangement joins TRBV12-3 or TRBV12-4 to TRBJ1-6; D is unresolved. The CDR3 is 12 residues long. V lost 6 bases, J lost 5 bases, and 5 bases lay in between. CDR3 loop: CASRADNSPLHF. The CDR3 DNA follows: TGTGCCAGCAGGGCCGATAATTCACCCCTCCACTTT.

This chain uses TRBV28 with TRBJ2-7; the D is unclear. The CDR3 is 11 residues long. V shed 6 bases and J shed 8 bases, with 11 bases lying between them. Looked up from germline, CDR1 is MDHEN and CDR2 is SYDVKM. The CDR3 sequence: CASRDTTKQYF. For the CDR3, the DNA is TGTGCCAGCAGGGATACTACGAAGCAGTACTTC.